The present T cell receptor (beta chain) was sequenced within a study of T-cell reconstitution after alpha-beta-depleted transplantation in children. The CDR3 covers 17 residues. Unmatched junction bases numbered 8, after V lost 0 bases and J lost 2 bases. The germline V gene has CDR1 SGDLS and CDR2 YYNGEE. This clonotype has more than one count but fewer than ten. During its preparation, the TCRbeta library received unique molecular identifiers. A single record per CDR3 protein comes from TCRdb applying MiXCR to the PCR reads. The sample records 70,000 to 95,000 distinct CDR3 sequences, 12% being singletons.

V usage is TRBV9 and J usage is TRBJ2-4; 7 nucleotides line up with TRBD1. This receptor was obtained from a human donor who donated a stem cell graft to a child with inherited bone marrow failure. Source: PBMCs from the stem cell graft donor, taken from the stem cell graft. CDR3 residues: CASSVDQGDGPKNIQYF. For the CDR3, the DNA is TGTGCCAGCAGCGTAGATCAGGGGGATGGCCCCAAAAACATTCAGTACTTC.